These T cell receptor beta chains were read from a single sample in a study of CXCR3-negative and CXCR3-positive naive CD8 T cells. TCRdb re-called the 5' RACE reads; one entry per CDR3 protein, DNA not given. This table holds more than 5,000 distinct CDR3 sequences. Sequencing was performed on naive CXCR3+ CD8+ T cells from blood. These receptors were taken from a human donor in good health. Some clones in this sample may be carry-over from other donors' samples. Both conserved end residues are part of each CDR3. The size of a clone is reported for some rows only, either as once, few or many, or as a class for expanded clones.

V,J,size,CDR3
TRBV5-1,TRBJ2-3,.,CASSLGGTSATDTQYF
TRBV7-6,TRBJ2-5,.,CASRISGYEETQYF
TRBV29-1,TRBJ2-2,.,CSVEPGLNTGELFF
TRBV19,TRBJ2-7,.,CASSIDLSRMTAPYEQYF
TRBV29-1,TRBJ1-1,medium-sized,CSVALDQNEAFF
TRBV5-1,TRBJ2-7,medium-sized,CASSSGTGAYEQYF
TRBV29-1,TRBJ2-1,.,CSVYTGGSGVSEQFF
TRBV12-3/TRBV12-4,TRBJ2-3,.,CASSFFGTTTDTQYF
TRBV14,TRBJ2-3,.,CASSHVESTDTQYF
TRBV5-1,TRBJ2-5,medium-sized,CASSLFGTGKETQYF
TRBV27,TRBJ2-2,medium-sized,CASSFRPGTGVGGELFF
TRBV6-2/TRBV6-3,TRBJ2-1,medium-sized,CASSYTSPYNEQFF
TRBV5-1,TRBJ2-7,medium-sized,CASSSGTGETYEQYF
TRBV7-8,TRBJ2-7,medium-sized,CASSPAGGSSYEQYF
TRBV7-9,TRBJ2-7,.,CASSPRGGPYYEQYF
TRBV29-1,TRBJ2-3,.,CSAERPSTDTQYF
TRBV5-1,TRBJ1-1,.,CASSTANTEAFF
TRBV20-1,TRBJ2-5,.,CSARDLGKETQYF
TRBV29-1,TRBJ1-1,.,CSVDIGLGTEAFF
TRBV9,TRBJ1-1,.,CASSVAAGMNTEAFF
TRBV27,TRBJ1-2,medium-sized,CASSRTGVTNYGYTF
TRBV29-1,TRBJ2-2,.,CSALGQGITGELFF
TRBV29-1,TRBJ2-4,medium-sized,CSVADGGIQYF
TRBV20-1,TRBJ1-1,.,CSARDRDRELSEAFF
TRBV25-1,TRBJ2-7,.,CASSDRTSYEQYF
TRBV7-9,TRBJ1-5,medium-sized,CASSLEQGDQPQHF
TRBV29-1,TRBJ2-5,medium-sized,CSGVGVETQYF
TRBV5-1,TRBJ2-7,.,CASSLAQEYEQYF
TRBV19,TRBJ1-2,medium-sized,CASESPSGGGYTF
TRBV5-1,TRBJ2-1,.,CASSPEWGSSYNEQFF
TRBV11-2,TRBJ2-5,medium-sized,CASSLGRIQETQYF
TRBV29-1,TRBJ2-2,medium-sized,CSVVGTETGELFF
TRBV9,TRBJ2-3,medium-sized,CASSVEVGGTDTQYF
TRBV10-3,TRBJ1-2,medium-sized,CAISEGTGALKGGYTF
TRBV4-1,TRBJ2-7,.,CASRQSDRGASYEQYF
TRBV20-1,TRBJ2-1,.,CSARDLVTEQFF
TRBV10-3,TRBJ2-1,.,CAISDDLGGNNEQFF